This TCR beta chain emerged from a study of cytomegalovirus exposure and HLA in healthy donors. The PCR had 60 Vbeta and 13 Jbeta primers. Clones were sequenced by immunoSEQ multiplex PCR, and TCRdb holds only the in-frame ones, with some missing. The sample holds about 32,000 clones, about 79% seen once. Germline-derived CDR1 and CDR2 are LGHNA and YNFKEQ. CDR3 length: 14 amino acids. Trimming took off 0 bases at V and 1 base at J, with 7 bases between the two ends. This receptor was taken from a woman aged 18-29 years in good health and CMV-seronegative. Sequenced: PBMCs. The chain links TRBV4-2 to TRBJ2-7; D possibly corresponds to TRBD1 (6 bases). The CDR3 reads CASSQEGHSYEQYF. The CDR3 DNA follows: TGTGCCAGCAGCCAAGAGGGACATTCCTACGAGCAGTACTTC.